There are a few counts of the clone carrying this T cell receptor beta chain. The antigen remains undetermined. All gene names here are mouse names. The read terminates 4 residues before the CDR3 end, so the remaining end is supplied by the germline J gene. Sorting used CD4, CD8alpha, NKG2D, NKG2ACE and other markers on pooled cutaneous lymph node cells. The data stem from a study of CD8+ T cells in alopecia areata. Study-level background: Female C3H/HeJ recipients aged about 7-10 weeks got skin from C3H/HeJ graft donors aged roughly 6-13 months that had spontaneous alopecia.

Study-level results: An increase in clonality over normal scalp was evident in lesional scalp, especially alopecia totalis/universalis. Clarity of TCR sharing across patients fell short of that in mice, possibly HLA-related. When scalp samples are sequenced, resident alphabeta T cells of normal skin are also captured.

Germline-derived CDR1 and CDR2 are NSHNY and SYGAGN. This CDR3 is 16 amino acids long. Trimming cost V 3 bases and J 3 bases; bases outside gene matches: 8. Following extraction, RNA underwent reverse transcription to cDNA, which served as the sequencing template. Some clones are missing from TCRdb's copy, which holds only in-frame ones; the method was immunoSEQ multiplex PCR. Sampling found about 300,000 clones, none seen once. This sequence joins TRBV13-1 and TRBJ2-1, with TRBD2 matching over 8 bases. The TCR was taken from a C3H/HeJ mouse with alopecia areata. MHC haplotype of the strain: H2-k. The material sequenced was CD4+ T cells sorted from a lymph node. CDR3 bases read: TGTGCCAGCAGTGCCCCGGCGGGGGGGCCCTATGCT. Amino acid sequence: CASSAPAGGPYA. The CDR3 reads in full as CASSAPAGGPYAEQFF.